The 32 T cell receptor beta chains reported below all come from one sample, sequenced in a study of post-analysis software for immune sequencing data. Their antigens are not known. The study's findings and limits: Patients showed TRBV5-6, TRBV5-1 and TRBV20-1 among four to six TRBV segments more frequent than in controls.

Each TCR beta cDNA library carried unique molecular identifiers. TCRdb reanalysed the PCR reads using MiXCR and keeps one entry per CDR3 protein. The sample holds hundreds of thousands of distinct CDR3 sequences; 55% to 60% are singletons and the top ten take 11%. What was sequenced was blood. Every receptor here comes from a girl aged 2-10 years with multiple sclerosis.

The chain joins TRBV5-1 to TRBJ1-2; D gene unclear. V was trimmed by 4 bases and J by 0 bases, leaving 16 bases between them. This CDR3 contains 16 residues. Germline V gives CDR1 SGHRS, CDR2 YFSETQ. CDR3 nucleotides: TGCGCCAGCAGCATAGGTTTGACACCTTCTAACTATGGCTACACCTTC. This sequence encodes CASSIGLTPSNYGYTF.

The chain joins TRBV6-6 to TRBJ2-3; D may match TRBD1 or TRBD2 (5 bases each). V dropped 2 bases and J dropped 4 bases, with 7 bases sitting between them. Germline V CDR1 and CDR2: MNHNY, SVGAGI (reference sequence). The CDR3 extends over 13 amino acids. CDR3 nucleotide sequence: TGTGCCAGCAGTTACGGGGACCCAGATACGCAGTATTTT. Translated, it gives CASSYGDPDTQYF.

The chain couples TRBV5-1 to TRBJ2-7, with D possibly TRBD1 on 6 matching bases. CDR1 is SGHRS and CDR2 is YFSETQ in the germline V gene. Trimming took 1 base from V and 0 from J, leaving 14 bases between them. This CDR3 is 16 amino acids long. The CDR3 DNA reads TGCGCCAGCAGCTTGCCAGGGACACCTAGCTCCTACGAGCAGTACTTC. It specifies CASSLPGTPSSYEQYF.

J is TRBJ2-1 and V is TRBV4-3; TRBD1 matches at 7 bases. The CDR3 length is 14 residues. Germline V CDR1 and CDR2: LGHNA, YSLEER. Trimming cost V 4 bases and J 5 bases; bases outside gene matches: 5. As DNA, the CDR3 is TGCGCCAGCAGCCCCGGGACAGAAAACAATGAGCAGTTCTTC. Its translation is CASSPGTENNEQFF.

This sequence joins TRBV20-1 and TRBJ1-1, with D maybe TRBD1 (5 bases). Trimming left V 2 bases short and J 5 bases short, with 9 bases between. Germline V gene lookup returns CDR1 DFQATT and CDR2 SNEGSKA (reference sequence). The CDR3 runs 12 residues. CDR3 amino acids: CSARNRRTEAFF. CDR3 nucleotides: TGCAGTGCTAGAAACAGGAGGACTGAAGCTTTCTTT.

This clonotype was seen a handful of times. V gene TRBV5-1 combines with J gene TRBJ2-3; D uncertain. From germline, CDR1 is SGHRS and CDR2 YFSETQ. V lost 8 bases and J lost 0, with 19 bases in between. CDR3 size: 16 residues. The CDR3 spells CASNAASRSSTDTQYF. In DNA, the CDR3 is TGCGCCAGTAACGCGGCTTCCCGATCTAGCACAGATACGCAGTATTTT.

This clonotype was found a few times. For the CDR3, the DNA is TGTGCCAGCAGTTTAGAAGGGCATGGCTACACCTTC. Protein: CASSLEGHGYTF. This chain links TRBV28 with TRBJ1-2, with D hard to call. V was trimmed by 2 bases and J by 6 bases, leaving 7 bases between them. The CDR3 has 12 residues. Germline values: CDR1 MDHEN, CDR2 SYDVKM.

This clonotype was seen a handful of times. V usage is TRBV29-1 and J usage is TRBJ2-3; the match to TRBD1 covers 8 bases. This CDR3 has 14 amino acids. V lost 2 bases, J lost 3 bases, and 4 bases stayed unmatched. CDR1 is SQVTM and CDR2 is ANQGSEA in the germline V gene. The CDR3 here is CSVESGTGTDTQYF. For the CDR3, the DNA is TGCAGCGTTGAATCGGGGACAGGAACAGATACGCAGTATTTT.

The rearrangement joins TRBV20-1 to TRBJ2-3; D remains ambiguous. Trimming removed 7 bases at V and 0 bases at J, with 17 bases between. CDR3 length equals 15 residues. Per the germline V gene, CDR1 is DFQATT and CDR2 is SNEGSKA (reference sequence). CDR3 protein: CSGLPWQTSTDTQYF. The DNA of the CDR3 is TGCAGTGGGCTGCCGTGGCAGACTAGCACAGATACGCAGTATTTT.

This clonotype appeared a few times. The chain combines TRBV5-1 with TRBJ1-5; a possible D gene is TRBD1 (5 bases). CDR1 is SGHRS, CDR2 YFSETQ, per germline. The CDR3 length is 16 residues. Trimming stripped 0 bases from V and 1 base from J, with 11 bases between. CDR3 amino acids: CASSLGAGMSNQPQHF. As DNA, the CDR3 is TGCGCCAGCAGCTTGGGGGCAGGGATGAGCAATCAGCCCCAGCATTTT.

This clonotype was picked up a small number of times. V gene TRBV28 combines with J gene TRBJ2-3, with a weak D call TRBD2 (6 bases). Germline CDR1 is MDHEN and CDR2 is SYDVKM. CDR3 length: 15 residues. V was clipped by 2 bases and J by 2 bases, with 11 bases between them. The CDR3 bases are TGTGCCAGCAGTTTACGGGACTCTTACACAGATACGCAGTATTTT. It specifies CASSLRDSYTDTQYF. The full variable domain, its missing parts supplied by reference TRBV28 and TRBJ2-3, is DVKVTQSSRYLVKRTGEKVFLECVQDMDHENMFWYRQDPGLGLRLIYFSYDVKMKEKGDIPEGYSVSREKKERFSLILESASTNQTSMYLCASSLRDSYTDTQYFGPGTRLTVL.

The gene calls are TRBV7-2 and TRBJ2-1, with 8 bases lining up with TRBD2. The germline gives CDR1 SGHTA, CDR2 FQGNSA. V trimming: 7 bases; J trimming: 5 bases; junction bases outside the gene matches: 10. The CDR3 has 15 residues. Here the CDR3 DNA reads TGTGCCAGCACCACCGGGACTAGGGCGAACAATGAGCAGTTCTTC. Amino acid sequence: CASTTGTRANNEQFF. Full variable domain (remainder filled in from reference TRBV7-2 and TRBJ2-1): GAGVSQSPSNKVTEKGKDVELRCDPISGHTALYWYRQSLGQGLEFLIYFQGNSAPDKSGLPSDRFSAERTGGSVSTLTIQRTQQEDSAVYLCASTTGTRANNEQFFGPGTRLTVL.

This clonotype was seen only a few times. The V gene is TRBV7-8, the J gene TRBJ2-1; TRBD2 matches at 11 bases. Trimming cost V 5 bases and J 4 bases; bases outside gene matches: 4. Germline assignment: CDR1 SGHVS and CDR2 FQNEAQ. The CDR3 is 15 residues long. Here the CDR3 DNA reads TGTGCCAGCAGCGTACTAGCGGGGGATTACAATGAGCAGTTCTTC. Its protein product is CASSVLAGDYNEQFF.

The chain joins TRBV6-2 or TRBV6-3 to TRBJ1-5, with 9 bases aligning to TRBD1. CDR1 MNHEY and CDR2 SVGEGT come from the germline V gene. The length of the CDR3 is 16 residues. The V and J ends lost 5 bases and 0 bases, in that order; junction bases with no gene match: 5. CDR3 sequence reads: CASSQQGAVSNQPQHF. For the CDR3, the DNA is TGTGCCAGCAGTCAACAGGGGGCAGTTAGCAATCAGCCCCAGCATTTT.

This chain links TRBV7-9 with TRBJ2-1; 9 bases are a match to TRBD2. The CDR3 is 15 amino acids. Trimming took 5 bases from V and 10 from J; bases not matched to a gene: 12. CDR1 is SEHNR, CDR2 FQNEAQ, per germline (reference sequence). CDR3 sequence reads: CASSPRGAGGKEQFF. The CDR3 DNA sequence: TGTGCCAGCAGCCCCCGGGGAGCGGGAGGAAAGGAGCAGTTCTTC.

This chain joins TRBV7-9 and TRBJ2-7, with 8 bases that match TRBD2. This CDR3 is built from 15 residues. CDR1 is SEHNR and CDR2 is FQNEAQ in the germline V gene (reference sequence). J gave up 3 bases and V 4 bases, and 8 bases lay outside the gene matches. This chain's CDR3 is CASSSGGTSYYEQYF. The CDR3 nucleotides are TGTGCCAGCAGCTCCGGGGGGACTAGTTACTACGAGCAGTACTTC.

The chain is built from TRBV7-7 and TRBJ2-2, with 9 bases matching TRBD1. Trimming took 5 bases from V and 6 from J; bases not matched to a gene: 4. This CDR3 comprises 14 residues. Germline CDR1 SSHAT, CDR2 FNYEAQ (reference sequence). CDR3 bases: TGTGCCAGCAGCCAGGGACAGGGTGCCGGGGAGCTGTTTTTT. Encoded protein: CASSQGQGAGELFF.

The chain carries TRBV29-1 and TRBJ2-5; D might be TRBD1 or TRBD2, each matching 5 bases. CDR1 is SQVTM, CDR2 ANQGSEA, per germline. V lost 4 bases and J lost 2, with 11 bases in between. The CDR3 covers 13 residues. CDR3 in DNA: TGCAGCGTTGTCGGGGACGGACAAGAGACCCAGTACTTC. Protein product: CSVVGDGQETQYF.

As regards this clonotype: Germline is not matched at one junction end, which may reflect a read error. This chain connects TRBV12-3 or TRBV12-4 to TRBJ2-3; 9 nucleotides line up with TRBD1. The length of the CDR3 is 15 residues. CDR3 DNA sequence: TGTGCCAGCAGCCTCACAGGGGGCCGCACAGATACGGAGTATTTT. It encodes CASSLTGGRTDTEYF.

This chain connects TRBV29-1 to TRBJ2-1; D may be TRBD2 (7 bases). The CDR3 has 15 amino acids. V was trimmed by 3 bases and J by 9 bases, leaving 21 bases between them. CDR1 SQVTM and CDR2 ANQGSEA come from the germline V gene. The CDR3 DNA sequence: TGCAGCGTTGAGACCGCTAGCGGTAGAGGGGGTGAGCAGTTCTTC. Its translation: CSVETASGRGGEQFF.

This chain links TRBV4-1 with TRBJ1-5; D is undetermined. Trimming pared 0 bases from V and 5 bases from J, leaving 11 bases between. The CDR3 loop spans 15 amino acids. Per the germline V gene, CDR1 is MGHRA and CDR2 is YSYEKL. CDR3 protein: CASSQDWTTDQPQHF. The CDR3 region has the DNA TGCGCCAGCAGCCAAGACTGGACCACCGATCAGCCCCAGCATTTT.

This chain joins TRBV7-9 and TRBJ1-5; D call uncertain. Germline V gene lookup returns CDR1 SEHNR and CDR2 FQNEAQ (reference sequence). This CDR3 region has 13 residues. V gave up 5 bases and J gave up 5 bases, with 10 bases separating them. DNA for the CDR3: TGTGCCAGCAGCGTACGGGATTATCAGCCCCAGCATTTT. As protein: CASSVRDYQPQHF. Together with reference TRBV7-9 and TRBJ1-5, the CDR3 gives the full variable domain: DTGVSQNPRHKITKRGQNVTFRCDPISEHNRLYWYRQTLGQGPEFLTYFQNEAQLEKSRLLSDRFSAERPKGSFSTLEIQRTEQGDSAMYLCASSVRDYQPQHFGDGTRLSIL.

The V and J genes are TRBV12-3 or TRBV12-4 and TRBJ2-1; TRBD2 agrees at 9 bases. J gave up 10 bases and V 6 bases, and 7 bases lay outside the gene matches. The CDR3 has 13 amino acids. CDR3 sequence reads: CASRQREVGEQFF. The CDR3 DNA reads as TGTGCCAGCAGACAGCGGGAGGTCGGAGAGCAGTTCTTC.

V usage is TRBV7-2 and J usage is TRBJ2-1; 7 nucleotides agree with TRBD2. J lost 10 bases, V lost 5 bases, and 14 bases had no gene match. The CDR3 has 15 residues. The germline gives CDR1 SGHTA, CDR2 FQGNSA. CDR3 region: CASSSSPLLAPEQFF. The CDR3 coding sequence is TGTGCCAGCAGCAGCAGCCCATTACTAGCGCCCGAGCAGTTCTTC.

This clonotype was observed a handful of times. The chain couples TRBV7-6 to TRBJ2-1; 10 bases are a match to TRBD1. The CDR3 is 19 amino acids. Germline trimming cut 1 base from V and 7 bases from J; bases unmatched to any gene: 16. Looked up from germline, CDR1 is SGHVS and CDR2 is FNYEAQ. The CDR3 DNA reads as TGTGCCAGCAGCTTAGTTCGACAGGGGGCCCTTTTCCTCGAGAATGAGCAGTTCTTC. Encoded protein: CASSLVRQGALFLENEQFF.

This clonotype has only a few counts. This chain links TRBV2 with TRBJ2-5; no reliable D call. Germline-derived CDR1 and CDR2 are SNHLY and FYNNEI. CDR3 length equals 12 residues. V dropped 2 bases and J dropped 10 bases, with 11 bases sitting between them. The CDR3, as DNA: TGTGCCAGCAGTGAATGGTGGGAACTCCAGTACTTC. Its protein is CASSEWWELQYF.

This rearrangement joins TRBV20-1 to TRBJ1-2; D is ambiguous. The CDR3 sequence is 10 residues long. The V and J ends lost 0 bases and 12 bases respectively, with 8 bases between them. The germline gives CDR1 DFQATT, CDR2 SNEGSKA (reference sequence). This chain's CDR3 is CSARDYGDTF. CDR3 nucleotides: TGCAGTGCTAGAGATTACGGAGACACCTTC.

The chain links TRBV7-8 to TRBJ2-5; D uncertain. CDR3 length: 14 residues. Germline loops: CDR1 SGHVS, CDR2 FQNEAQ. The V and J ends lost 1 base and 5 bases respectively, with 11 bases between them. CDR3 sequence: CASSLVPVGETQYF. The CDR3 DNA sequence: TGTGCCAGCAGCTTAGTACCAGTGGGGGAGACCCAGTACTTC.

This clonotype showed up just a few times. This chain links TRBV7-9 with TRBJ2-1, with unresolved D. Trimming removed 4 bases from V and 4 bases from J, with 8 bases in between. CDR1 and CDR2 from the germline V gene are SEHNR and FQNEAQ (reference sequence). The CDR3 loop spans 13 amino acids. CDR3 in DNA: TGTGCCAGCAGCTACCCCGGGTACAATGAGCAGTTCTTC. It codes for CASSYPGYNEQFF.

CDR3 in amino acids: CASSYSGMSTDTQYF. The DNA of the CDR3 is TGTGCCAGCAGTTACAGCGGGATGAGCACAGATACGCAGTATTTT. The genes are TRBV6-2 or TRBV6-3 and TRBJ2-3, with 7 bases aligning to TRBD2. Germline CDR1 is MNHEY and CDR2 is SVGEGT. This CDR3 has 15 residues. The V and J ends lost 2 bases and 0 bases, in that order; junction bases with no gene match: 2.

The CDR3 sequence is CASSQAFRDLKETQYF. In DNA, the CDR3 is TGTGCCAGCAGCCAAGCCTTCCGGGACCTTAAAGAGACCCAGTACTTC. V gene TRBV14 combines with J gene TRBJ2-7, with D perhaps TRBD1 or TRBD2 (5 bases each). The J call is uncertain, as TRBJ2-5 better fits the DNA end. Looked up from germline, CDR1 is SGHDN and CDR2 is FVKESK. The CDR3 extends over 16 amino acids.

This clonotype was observed once. This chain joins TRBV28 and TRBJ1-1; TRBD1 aligns across 7 bases. The V segment lost 1 base and the J segment 0 bases; nucleotides outside the gene matches: 5. The CDR3 sequence is 16 residues long. Germline-derived CDR1 and CDR2 are MDHEN and SYDVKM. The CDR3 reads CASSLSLGQLNTEAFF. The CDR3 nucleotides are TGTGCCAGCAGTTTATCCTTGGGACAGCTGAACACTGAAGCTTTCTTT.